The clone carrying this T cell receptor (beta chain) was seen only a few times. The antigen is not known. The sample is drawn from a study of T-cell memory formation after mild COVID-19. Germline CDR1 reads MNHEY; CDR2 reads SMNVEV (reference sequence). The CDR3 is 14 amino acids. Trimming removed 5 bases from V and 7 bases from J, with 17 bases in between. Findings and caveats of the study: Memory from before infection featured some responding clones, which suggests cross-reactive memory joined.

A 5'RACE reaction primed in the constant segment made cDNA libraries of TCR alpha and TCR beta, and these carried sample barcodes and UMIs. TCRdb fed the 5' RACE reads into MiXCR, producing one record per CDR3 protein. The table includes roughly 300,000 distinct CDR3 sequences, around 8% detected once. Sequenced: PBMCs or a T cell subset sorted from them (not recorded which). The chain combines TRBV27 with TRBJ2-5; D is perhaps TRBD1 or TRBD2 (5 bases each). The TCR originated in a man aged 18 to 35 who had mild COVID-19 (a few samples of this study predate the infection). Cell type and time point are not known. CDR3 protein: CASSPPGPLRTQYF. CDR3 bases: TGTGCCAGCAGTCCACCGGGACCCCTGCGGACCCAGTACTTC.